This TCR beta chain originates from a study of T cells in Graves' hyperthyroidism and ophthalmopathy. After removal of 5 bases from V and 5 bases from J, the junction contained 10 bases not matched to a gene. Germline-derived CDR1 and CDR2 are SGHTA and FQGNSA. CDR3 size: 16 residues. Amplified TCR beta CDR3 regions came from RNA transcripts. Carried out on the TCR CDR3, a first-round RT-PCR used the HTBI primer set. TCRdb ran MiXCR on the multiplex PCR reads and lists one entry per CDR3 protein. The table has roughly 650,000 distinct CDR3 sequences, approximately 16% seen once. Regarding the study as a whole: A 13 V-J model separated ophthalmopathy from stable hyperthyroidism.

A remark on this clonotype: Its antigen is not identified.

The sequence derives from a woman in her 40s with Graves' ophthalmopathy. Material for sequencing was blood. The rearrangement uses TRBV7-2 and TRBJ1-4, with 8 bases lining up with TRBD1. CDR3 loop: CASSQEGQGKNEKLFF. DNA for the CDR3: TGTGCCAGCAGCCAAGAAGGACAGGGTAAAAATGAAAAACTGTTTTTT.